This T cell receptor beta chain was obtained from a study of cytomegalovirus exposure and HLA in healthy donors. General study findings and limits: In an earlier analysis, in approximately 570 donors, most V segments appeared productive either ~87% or ~30% of the time. For TCR beta chains, V- and J-gene trimming was later linked to a missense DCLRE1C variant.

CDR3 size: 14 residues. Trimming left V 2 bases short and J 3 bases short, with 10 bases between. The germline gives CDR1 SEHNR, CDR2 FQNEAQ (reference sequence). PCR primers comprised 60 Vbeta and 13 Jbeta primers. Libraries were prepared by immunoSEQ multiplex PCR; TCRdb keeps only in-frame clonotypes and omits some of them. The table includes 50,000 to 70,000 clones, less than 65% detected once. In this sample, this clone turned up a few times. As yet, its antigen is unknown. The receptor's source is a man aged 25 to 40 in good health and CMV-seronegative. Input material: PBMCs. The chain has TRBV7-9 and TRBJ1-1, with D unresolved. CDR3 DNA sequence: TGTGCCAGCAGCTTATACGGTCGGTACACTGAAGCTTTCTTT. Translating it yields CASSLYGRYTEAFF.